Listed here is a single TCR beta chain. What it binds is unknown. This entry is derived from a study of T cell responses to AZD1222 COVID-19 vaccine. General study findings and limits: The repertoires were collected only after the peak T cell response. Clonal diversity was possibly underestimated; the donors were predominantly white British and more often female. An increase in Spike-specific TCR breadth and depth was observed after two AZD1222 doses. Spike as a whole was targeted by vaccine-associated CD4 TCRs, dominant at 160-218 and 743-854.

The table came from immunoSEQ multiplex PCR; TCRdb's copy has only in-frame clones and leaves some out. The sample includes 150,000 to 200,000 clones, approximately 91% of them seen just once. Sequences were derived from peripheral blood, sampled 28 days after the second AZD1222 dose. The clonotype was recovered from an adult who received the AZD1222 COVID-19 vaccine.

The CDR3 DNA is TGTGCCAGCAGGCTACAGATCCAAGAGACCCAGTACTTC. Residues: CASRLQIQETQYF. The chain carries TRBV6-6 and TRBJ2-5, with D unresolved. Trimming stripped 6 bases from V and 1 base from J, with 9 bases between. From germline, CDR1 is MNHNY and CDR2 SVGAGI (reference sequence). The CDR3 spans 13 residues.